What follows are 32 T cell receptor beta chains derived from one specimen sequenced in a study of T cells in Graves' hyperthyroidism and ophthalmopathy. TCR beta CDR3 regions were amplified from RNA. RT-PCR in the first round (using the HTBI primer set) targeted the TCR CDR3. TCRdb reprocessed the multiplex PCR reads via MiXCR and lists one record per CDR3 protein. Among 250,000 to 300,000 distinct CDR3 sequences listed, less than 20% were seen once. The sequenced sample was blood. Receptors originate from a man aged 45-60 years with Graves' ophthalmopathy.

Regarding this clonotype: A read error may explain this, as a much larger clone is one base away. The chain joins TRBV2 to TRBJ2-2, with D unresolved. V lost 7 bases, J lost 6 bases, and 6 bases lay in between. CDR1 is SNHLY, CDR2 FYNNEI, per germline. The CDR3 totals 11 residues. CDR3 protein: CASTIPGELFF. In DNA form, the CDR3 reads TGTGCCAGCACCATCCCCGGGGAGCTGTTTTTT.

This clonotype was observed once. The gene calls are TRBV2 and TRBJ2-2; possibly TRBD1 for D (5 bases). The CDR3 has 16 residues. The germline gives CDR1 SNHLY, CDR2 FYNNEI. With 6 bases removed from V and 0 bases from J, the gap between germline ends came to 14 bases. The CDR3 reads CASSFAGPSNTGELFF. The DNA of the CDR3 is TGTGCCAGCAGCTTCGCAGGGCCCTCGAACACCGGGGAGCTGTTTTTT.

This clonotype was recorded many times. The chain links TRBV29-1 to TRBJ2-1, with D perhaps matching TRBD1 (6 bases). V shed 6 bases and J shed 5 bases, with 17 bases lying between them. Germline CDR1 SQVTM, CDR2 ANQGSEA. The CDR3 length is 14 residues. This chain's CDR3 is CSVGANHNHNEQFF. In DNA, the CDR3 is TGCAGCGTGGGGGCCAATCACAACCACAATGAGCAGTTCTTC.

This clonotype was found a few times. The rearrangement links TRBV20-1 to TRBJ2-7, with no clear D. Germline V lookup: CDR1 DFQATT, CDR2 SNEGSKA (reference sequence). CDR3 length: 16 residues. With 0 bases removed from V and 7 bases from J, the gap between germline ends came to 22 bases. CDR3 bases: TGCAGTGCTAGAGATCCTCCCCGGGTCCACCTCTCTGAGCAGTACTTC. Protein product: CSARDPPRVHLSEQYF.

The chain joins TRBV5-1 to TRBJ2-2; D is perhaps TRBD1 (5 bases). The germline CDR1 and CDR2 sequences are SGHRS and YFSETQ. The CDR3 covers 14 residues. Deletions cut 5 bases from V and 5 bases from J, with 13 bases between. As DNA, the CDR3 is TGCGCCAGCAGTTCGACAGTGTGGACCGGGGAGCTGTTTTTT. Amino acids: CASSSTVWTGELFF. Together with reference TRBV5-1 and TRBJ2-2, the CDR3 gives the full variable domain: KAGVTQTPRYLIKTRGQQVTLSCSPISGHRSVSWYQQTPGQGLQFLFEYFSETQRNKGNFPGRFSGRQFSNSRSEMNVSTLELGDSALYLCASSSTVWTGELFFGEGSRLTVL.

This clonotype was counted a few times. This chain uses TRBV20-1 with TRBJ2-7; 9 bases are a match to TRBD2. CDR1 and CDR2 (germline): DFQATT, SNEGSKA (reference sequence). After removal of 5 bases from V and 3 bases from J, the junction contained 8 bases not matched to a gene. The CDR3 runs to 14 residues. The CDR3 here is CSAFEAGGGYEQYF. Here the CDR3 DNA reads TGCAGTGCTTTTGAGGCGGGAGGGGGCTACGAGCAGTACTTC.

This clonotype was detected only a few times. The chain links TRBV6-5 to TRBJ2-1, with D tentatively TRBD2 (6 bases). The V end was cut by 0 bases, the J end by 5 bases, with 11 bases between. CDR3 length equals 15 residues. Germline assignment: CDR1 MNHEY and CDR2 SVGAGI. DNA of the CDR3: TGTGCCAGCAGTTACTCGCCTAGCGTTGACAATGAGCAGTTCTTC. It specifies CASSYSPSVDNEQFF.

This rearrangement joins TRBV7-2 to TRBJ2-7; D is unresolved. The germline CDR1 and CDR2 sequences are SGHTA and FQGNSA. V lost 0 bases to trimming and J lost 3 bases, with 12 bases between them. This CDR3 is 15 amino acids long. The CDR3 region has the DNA TGTGCCAGCAGCTTAGCGCAAGGGTCAGTCTACGAGCAGTACTTC. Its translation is CASSLAQGSVYEQYF.

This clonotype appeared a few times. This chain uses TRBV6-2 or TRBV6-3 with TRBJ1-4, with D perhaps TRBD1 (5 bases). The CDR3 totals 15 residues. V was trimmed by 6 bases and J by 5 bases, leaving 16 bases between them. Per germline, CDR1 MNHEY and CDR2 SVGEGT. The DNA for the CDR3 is TGTGCCAGCAGCCCCTGGGGACGAAGGAATGAAAAACTGTTTTTT. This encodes CASSPWGRRNEKLFF.

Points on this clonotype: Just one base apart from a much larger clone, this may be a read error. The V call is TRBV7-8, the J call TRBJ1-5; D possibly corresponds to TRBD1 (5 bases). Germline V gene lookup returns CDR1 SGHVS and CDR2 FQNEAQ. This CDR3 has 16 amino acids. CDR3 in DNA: TGTGCCATCAGCTTGGGCGTGCCGGGAAGGGGACAGCCCCAGCATTTT. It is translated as CAISLGVPGRGQPQHF.

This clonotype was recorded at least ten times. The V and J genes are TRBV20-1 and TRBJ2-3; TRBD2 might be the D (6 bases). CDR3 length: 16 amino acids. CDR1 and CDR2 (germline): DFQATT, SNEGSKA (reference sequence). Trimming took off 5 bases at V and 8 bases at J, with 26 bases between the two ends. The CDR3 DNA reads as TGCAGTGCTCCGGAGTTGACTAGAGCCGACCGCGGTACGCAGTATTTT. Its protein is CSAPELTRADRGTQYF.

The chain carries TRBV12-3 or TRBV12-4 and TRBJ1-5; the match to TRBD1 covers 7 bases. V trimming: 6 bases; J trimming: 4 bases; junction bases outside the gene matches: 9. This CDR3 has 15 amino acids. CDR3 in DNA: TGTGCCAGCAGCCCCAGGGGCAGGGGGAATCAGCCCCAGCATTTT. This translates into CASSPRGRGNQPQHF.

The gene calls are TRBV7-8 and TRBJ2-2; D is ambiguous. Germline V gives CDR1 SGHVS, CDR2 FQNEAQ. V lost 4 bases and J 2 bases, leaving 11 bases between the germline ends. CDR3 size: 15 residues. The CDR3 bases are TGTGCCAGCAGCTCGGGTCGATCCAACACCGGGGAGCTGTTTTTT. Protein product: CASSSGRSNTGELFF.

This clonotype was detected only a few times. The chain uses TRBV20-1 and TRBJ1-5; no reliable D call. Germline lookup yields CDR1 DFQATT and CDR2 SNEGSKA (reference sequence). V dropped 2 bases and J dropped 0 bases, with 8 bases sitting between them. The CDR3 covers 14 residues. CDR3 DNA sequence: TGCAGTGCTAGAAAGAGTCATAGCAATCAGCCCCAGCATTTT. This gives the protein CSARKSHSNQPQHF.

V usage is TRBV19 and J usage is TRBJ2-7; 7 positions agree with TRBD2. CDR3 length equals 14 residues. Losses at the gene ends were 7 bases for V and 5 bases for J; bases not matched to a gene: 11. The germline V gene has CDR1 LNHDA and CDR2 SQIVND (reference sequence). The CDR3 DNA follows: TGTGCCAGTACCCCAATGGGAGGGTACCACGAGCAGTACTTC. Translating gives CASTPMGGYHEQYF.

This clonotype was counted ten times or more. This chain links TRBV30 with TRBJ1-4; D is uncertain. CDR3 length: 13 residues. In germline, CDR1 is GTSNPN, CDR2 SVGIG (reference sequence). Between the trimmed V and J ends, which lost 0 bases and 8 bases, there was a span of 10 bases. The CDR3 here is CAWSVLAGEKLFF. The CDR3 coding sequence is TGTGCCTGGAGTGTACTTGCAGGCGAAAAACTGTTTTTT.

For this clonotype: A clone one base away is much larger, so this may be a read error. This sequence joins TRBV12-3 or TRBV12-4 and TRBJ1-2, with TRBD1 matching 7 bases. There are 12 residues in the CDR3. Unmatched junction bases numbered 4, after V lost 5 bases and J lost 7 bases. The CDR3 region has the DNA TGTGCCAGCAGTGAGGGGGCCACTGGCTACACCTTC. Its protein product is CASSEGATGYTF.

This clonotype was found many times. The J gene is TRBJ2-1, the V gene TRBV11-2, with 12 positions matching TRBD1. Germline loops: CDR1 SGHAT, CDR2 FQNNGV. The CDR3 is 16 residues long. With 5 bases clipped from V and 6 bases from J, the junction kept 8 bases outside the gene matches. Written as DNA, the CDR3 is TGTGCCAGCAGCGCGTCCGGGACAGGGGGCTTCAATGAGCAGTTCTTC. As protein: CASSASGTGGFNEQFF.

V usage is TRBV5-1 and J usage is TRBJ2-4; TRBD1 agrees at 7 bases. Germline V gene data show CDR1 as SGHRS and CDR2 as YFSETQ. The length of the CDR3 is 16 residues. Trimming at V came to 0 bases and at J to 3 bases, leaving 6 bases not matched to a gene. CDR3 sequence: CASSLEGGRGKNIQYF. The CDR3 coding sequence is TGCGCCAGCAGCTTGGAAGGGGGCAGGGGCAAAAACATTCAGTACTTC.

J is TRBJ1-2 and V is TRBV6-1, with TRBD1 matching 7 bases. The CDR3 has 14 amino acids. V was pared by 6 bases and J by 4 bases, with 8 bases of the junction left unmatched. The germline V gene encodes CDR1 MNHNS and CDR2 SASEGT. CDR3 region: CASSVRQGLYGYTF. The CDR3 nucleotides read TGTGCCAGCAGCGTGAGACAGGGCCTCTATGGCTACACCTTC.

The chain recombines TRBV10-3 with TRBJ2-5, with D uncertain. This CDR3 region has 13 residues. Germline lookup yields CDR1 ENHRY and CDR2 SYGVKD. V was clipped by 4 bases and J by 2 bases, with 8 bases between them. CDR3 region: CAISALLQETQYF. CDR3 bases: TGTGCCATCAGTGCACTGCTACAAGAGACCCAGTACTTC.

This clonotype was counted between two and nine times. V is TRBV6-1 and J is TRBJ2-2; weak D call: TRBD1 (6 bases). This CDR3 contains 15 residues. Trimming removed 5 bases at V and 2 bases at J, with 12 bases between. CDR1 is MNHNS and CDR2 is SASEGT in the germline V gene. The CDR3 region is CASSSPTGNTGELFF. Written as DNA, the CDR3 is TGTGCCAGCAGTTCCCCGACAGGCAACACCGGGGAGCTGTTTTTT.

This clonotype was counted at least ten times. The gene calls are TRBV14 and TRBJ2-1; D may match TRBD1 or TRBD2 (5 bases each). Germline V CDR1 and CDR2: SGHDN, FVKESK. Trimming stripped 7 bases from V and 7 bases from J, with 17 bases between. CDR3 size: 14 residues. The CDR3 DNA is TGTGCCAGCAAGGGGCCAGAGGGGCCGAATGAGCAGTTCTTC. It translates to CASKGPEGPNEQFF.

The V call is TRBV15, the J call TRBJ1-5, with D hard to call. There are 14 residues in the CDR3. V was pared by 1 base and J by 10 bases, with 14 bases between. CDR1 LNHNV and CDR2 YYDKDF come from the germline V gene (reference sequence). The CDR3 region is CATSRGGGLHPQHF. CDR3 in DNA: TGTGCCACCAGCAGAGGGGGAGGGCTACATCCCCAGCATTTT.

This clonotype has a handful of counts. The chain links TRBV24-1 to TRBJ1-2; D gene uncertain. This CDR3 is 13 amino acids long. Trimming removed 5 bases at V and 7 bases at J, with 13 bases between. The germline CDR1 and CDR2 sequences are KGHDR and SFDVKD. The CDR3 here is CATSVSTTSGYTF. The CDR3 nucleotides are TGTGCCACCAGTGTAAGTACCACATCTGGCTACACCTTC.

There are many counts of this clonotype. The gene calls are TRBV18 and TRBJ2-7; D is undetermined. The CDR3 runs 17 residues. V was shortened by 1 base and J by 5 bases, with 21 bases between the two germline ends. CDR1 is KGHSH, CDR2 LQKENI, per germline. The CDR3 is CASSPQFLPGKAHEQYF. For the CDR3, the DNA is TGTGCCAGCTCACCACAGTTTTTACCGGGTAAAGCACACGAGCAGTACTTC.

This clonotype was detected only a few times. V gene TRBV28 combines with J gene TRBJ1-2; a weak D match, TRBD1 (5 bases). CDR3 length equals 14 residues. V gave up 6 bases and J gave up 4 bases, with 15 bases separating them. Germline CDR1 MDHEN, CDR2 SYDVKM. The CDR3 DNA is TGTGCCAGCAGACCCGGGGGGGGACCCTATGGCTACACCTTC. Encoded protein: CASRPGGGPYGYTF.

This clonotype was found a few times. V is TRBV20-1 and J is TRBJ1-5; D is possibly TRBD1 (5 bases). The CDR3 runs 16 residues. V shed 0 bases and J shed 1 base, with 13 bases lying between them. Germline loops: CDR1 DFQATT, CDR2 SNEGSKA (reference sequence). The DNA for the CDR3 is TGCAGTGCTAGAGAAGGGGCAGGGAGGAGCAATCAGCCCCAGCATTTT. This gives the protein CSAREGAGRSNQPQHF.

The CDR3 is CASTLGSSYNEQFF. DNA of the CDR3: TGTGCCAGCACCCTGGGGAGCTCCTACAATGAGCAGTTCTTC. This chain connects TRBV2 to TRBJ2-1; TRBD2 is a possible D gene (5 bases). Per the germline V gene, CDR1 is SNHLY and CDR2 is FYNNEI. The CDR3 sequence is 14 residues long. V lost 7 bases, J lost 0 bases, and 10 bases lay in between.

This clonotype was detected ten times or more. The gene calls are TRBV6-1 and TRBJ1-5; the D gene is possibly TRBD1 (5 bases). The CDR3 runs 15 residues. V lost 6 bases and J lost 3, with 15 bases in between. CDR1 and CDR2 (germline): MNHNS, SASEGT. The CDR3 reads CASRPVGGNNQPQHF. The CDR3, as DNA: TGTGCCAGCAGACCCGTGGGGGGGAACAATCAGCCCCAGCATTTT.

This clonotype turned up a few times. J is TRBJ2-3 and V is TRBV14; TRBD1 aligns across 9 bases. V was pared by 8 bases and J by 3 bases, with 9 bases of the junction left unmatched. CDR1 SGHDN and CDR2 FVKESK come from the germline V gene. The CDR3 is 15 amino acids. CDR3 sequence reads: CASPSTGGMTDTQYF. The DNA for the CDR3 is TGTGCCAGCCCTTCGACAGGGGGGATGACAGATACGCAGTATTTT.

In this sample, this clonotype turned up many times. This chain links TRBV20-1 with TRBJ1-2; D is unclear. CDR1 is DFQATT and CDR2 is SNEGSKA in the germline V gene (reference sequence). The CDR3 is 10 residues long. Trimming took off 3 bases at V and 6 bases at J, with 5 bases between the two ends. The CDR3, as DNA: TGCAGTGCTAGTGACGATGGCTACACCTTC. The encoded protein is CSASDDGYTF.